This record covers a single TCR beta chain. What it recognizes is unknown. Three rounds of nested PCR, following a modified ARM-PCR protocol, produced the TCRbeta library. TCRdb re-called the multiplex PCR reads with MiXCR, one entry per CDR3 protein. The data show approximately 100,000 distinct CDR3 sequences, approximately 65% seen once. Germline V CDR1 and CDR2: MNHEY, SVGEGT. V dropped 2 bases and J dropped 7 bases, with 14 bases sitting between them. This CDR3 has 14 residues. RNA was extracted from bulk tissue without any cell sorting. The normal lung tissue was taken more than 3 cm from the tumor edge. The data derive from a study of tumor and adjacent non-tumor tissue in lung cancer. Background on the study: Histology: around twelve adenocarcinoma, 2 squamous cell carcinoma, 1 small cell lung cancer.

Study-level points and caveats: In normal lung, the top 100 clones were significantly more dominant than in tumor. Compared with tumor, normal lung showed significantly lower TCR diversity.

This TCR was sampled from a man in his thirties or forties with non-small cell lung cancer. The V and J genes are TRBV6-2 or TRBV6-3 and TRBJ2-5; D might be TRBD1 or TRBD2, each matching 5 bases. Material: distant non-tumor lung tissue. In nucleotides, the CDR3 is TGTGCCAGCAGTTACGGGGGAAGACATGGGACCCAGTACTTC. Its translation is CASSYGGRHGTQYF.